The subject of this entry is one T cell receptor (beta chain). Under the authors' procedure: Amplified reference gene primers provided the basis for estimating nucleated cell counts. The assay was immunoSEQ multiplex PCR, and TCRdb's table has in-frame clones only and misses some. V and J calls and clone size are those listed in that table; D and trimming were worked out from the DNA. The data contain about 220,000 clones, 75% to 90% of them singletons. V lost 4 bases to trimming and J lost 10 bases; unmatched junction nucleotides: 13. From germline, CDR1 is SGHDN and CDR2 FVKESK. The CDR3 length is 15 residues. The data stem from a study of blood T cell repertoires in COVID-19.

This clonotype originated in a woman aged 18-30 years in a cohort exposed to, infected with or recovered from COVID-19 (not recorded which). Sequencing input: PBMCs or T cells enriched from blood (not recorded which). The chain combines TRBV14 with TRBJ1-1; 9 positions match TRBD1. The CDR3 DNA reads TGTGCCAGCAGCCTGGACAGGGGATCGGGAGATCGAGCTTTCTTT. This sequence encodes CASSLDRGSGDRAFF. The whole variable domain, remainder taken from reference TRBV14 and TRBJ1-1, is EAGVTQFPSHSVIEKGQTVTLRCDPISGHDNLYWYRRVMGKEIKFLLHFVKESKQDESGMPNNRFLAERTGGTYSTLKVQPAELEDSGVYFCASSLDRGSGDRAFFGQGTRLTVV.